Below, 13 T cell receptor beta chains from the same sample are listed, as sequenced in a study of T-cell reconstitution after alpha-beta-depleted transplantation in children (dated by TCRdb to 2016 to 2017). Libraries were made using PCR. The sequencing machine was an Illumina HiSeq 2500. TCR library preparation used molecular barcoding, with unique molecular identifiers applied to normalize quantification of the TCRbeta repertoire. TCRdb reprocessed the public reads (quality trimming at Q25 with fastp, clone calling with MiXCR) and kept in-frame beta chains. CDR3 protein sequences are deduplicated, and each keeps its most common genes and DNA. The sample includes 490,000 or so distinct CDR3 sequences, with around 12% observed a single time. Together, the top ten hold more than 5.5% of the sample. The sequencing here drew on PBMCs from the stem cell graft donor, taken from the stem cell graft. These receptors all stem from a human donor who donated a stem cell graft to a child with combined immunodeficiency.

This clonotype was detected a few times. The chain employs TRBV5-6 and TRBJ2-6; D is perhaps TRBD2 (6 bases). CDR1 is SGHDT, CDR2 YYEEEE, per germline. V dropped 9 bases and J dropped 8 bases, with 18 bases sitting between them. There are 14 residues in the CDR3. Here the CDR3 DNA reads TGTGCCACCACCGGGGGACTGGGGCCCAACGTCCTGACTTTC. Encoded protein: CATTGGLGPNVLTF.

A few counts support this clonotype. This chain joins TRBV10-3 and TRBJ1-3, with D possibly TRBD1 on 6 matching bases. Looked up from germline, CDR1 is ENHRY and CDR2 is SYGVKD. Trimming pared 5 bases from V and 2 bases from J, leaving 13 bases between. The CDR3 is made up of 15 amino acids. CDR3: CAISLDGGPGNTIYF. The CDR3 DNA reads TGTGCCATCAGTCTCGATGGGGGCCCTGGAAACACCATATATTTT.

The V gene is TRBV30, the J gene TRBJ2-3; D perhaps matches TRBD2 (5 bases). The germline V and J ends were trimmed by 1 base and 2 bases, with 13 bases remaining between them. Germline CDR1 GTSNPN, CDR2 SVGIG (reference sequence). This CDR3 is 15 amino acids long. CDR3 in amino acids: CAWSGLSGPTDTQYF. CDR3 DNA: TGTGCCTGGAGTGGTCTGAGCGGACCCACAGATACGCAGTATTTT.

Many counts were recorded for this clonotype. The genes are TRBV12-3 or TRBV12-4 and TRBJ1-5, with D tentatively TRBD1 (5 bases). The CDR3 runs 14 residues. Between the trimmed V and J ends, which lost 11 bases and 3 bases, there was a span of 17 bases. CDR3: CASHRGRNNQPQHF. The CDR3 DNA sequence: TGTGCCTCCCACCGGGGCCGGAACAATCAGCCCCAGCATTTT.

This clonotype has more than one count but fewer than ten. J is TRBJ2-3 and V is TRBV5-1; TRBD2 matches 9 bases. The J segment lost 7 bases and the V segment lost 2 bases, leaving 11 bases of the junction unmatched. This CDR3 is built from 16 residues. Germline values: CDR1 SGHRS, CDR2 YFSETQ. CDR3 sequence: CASSFPTSGTSNTQYF. CDR3 DNA: TGCGCCAGCAGCTTTCCGACTAGCGGAACCTCTAATACGCAGTATTTT.

This clonotype was picked up many times. The rearrangement joins TRBV20-1 to TRBJ2-5; 11 bases are a match to TRBD1. The germline V gene has CDR1 DFQATT and CDR2 SNEGSKA (reference sequence). This CDR3 spans 13 amino acids. V lost 6 bases, J lost 3 bases, and 3 bases stayed unmatched. The CDR3: CSAGQGVEETQYF. The CDR3 bases are TGCAGTGCGGGACAGGGGGTAGAAGAGACCCAGTACTTC.

This clonotype was detected many times. The chain links TRBV27 to TRBJ2-1; D might be TRBD1 or TRBD2, each matching 6 bases. The V gene's germline CDR1 is MNHEY and CDR2 SMNVEV (reference sequence). CDR3 length: 13 residues. V was trimmed by 3 bases and J by 8 bases, leaving 11 bases between them. CDR3 region: CASSFPEGDEQFF. The CDR3 bases are TGTGCCAGCAGTTTCCCGGAGGGGGATGAGCAGTTCTTC.

The chain joins TRBV4-2 to TRBJ1-4; TRBD1 agrees at 7 bases. The CDR3 is 19 residues long. With V trimmed by 0 bases and J by 3 bases, 13 bases remained unmatched. Germline CDR1 is LGHNA and CDR2 is YNFKEQ. The DNA for the CDR3 is TGTGCCAGCAGCCAAGAGATAAGGGGGCGAGGGGCGGCTAATGAAAAACTGTTTTTT. Encoded protein: CASSQEIRGRGAANEKLFF.

This clonotype was observed at least ten times. Its ends do not fully match the called genes, so a read error is possible. This chain connects TRBV10-3 to TRBJ2-3; possible D gene TRBD1, 5 bases. Germline-derived CDR1 and CDR2 are ENHRY and SYGVKD. CDR3 size: 15 residues. This CDR3 reads CAISAQGISTDTQYF. The CDR3 nucleotides are TGTGCCATCAGTGCCCAGGGCATTAGCACCGATACGCAGTATTTT.

At least ten counts were recorded for this clonotype. This sequence joins TRBV12-3 or TRBV12-4 and TRBJ2-1, with D unclear. This CDR3 comprises 11 residues. Trimming removed 8 bases at V and 5 bases at J, with 7 bases between. The CDR3: CASGRNNEQFF. The CDR3 DNA follows: TGTGCCAGCGGACGAAACAATGAGCAGTTCTTC.

V is TRBV6-5 and J is TRBJ1-2; D is perhaps TRBD1 (6 bases). The CDR3 is 14 amino acids. The germline gives CDR1 MNHEY, CDR2 SVGAGI. Deletions cut 5 bases from V and 5 bases from J, with 15 bases between. The CDR3 region is CASSPDRIKYGYTF. The CDR3, as DNA: TGTGCCAGCAGTCCAGACAGGATTAAGTATGGCTACACCTTC.

This clonotype was found many times. The chain links TRBV29-1 to TRBJ2-1; TRBD2 aligns across 10 bases. The J segment lost 10 bases and the V segment lost 4 bases, leaving 10 bases of the junction unmatched. Germline V CDR1 and CDR2: SQVTM, ANQGSEA. The CDR3 sequence is 14 residues long. CDR3 sequence (DNA): TGCAGCGTTGTATATCTAGCGGGAGTAGGGGAGCAGTTCTTC. This encodes CSVVYLAGVGEQFF.

This clonotype was seen repeatedly, ten times or more. The gene calls are TRBV20-1 and TRBJ2-7; 13 bases are a match to TRBD2. V dropped 5 bases and J dropped 4; count of bases not matched to a gene: 8. Germline CDR1 is DFQATT and CDR2 is SNEGSKA (reference sequence). The CDR3 spans 15 residues. The CDR3 sequence: CSADSPGLAGYEQYF. In nucleotides, the CDR3 is TGCAGTGCTGACTCCCCGGGACTAGCGGGATACGAGCAGTACTTC.